Each of the 27 T cell receptor beta chains below was sequenced from the same sample in a study of blood T cell repertoires in COVID-19. The assay was immunoSEQ multiplex PCR, and TCRdb's table has in-frame clones only and misses some. Of some 700,000 clones listed, 90% were seen once; the top ten hold more than 0.25%. Source material: peripheral blood. The receptors here all came from a young woman with acute or convalescent COVID-19.

J is TRBJ1-6 and V is TRBV11-2; TRBD1 matches 10 bases. V trimming: 5 bases; J trimming: 9 bases; junction bases outside the gene matches: 7. This CDR3 contains 15 residues. Germline V gene sequence: CDR1 SGHAT, CDR2 FQNNGV. This chain's CDR3 is CASSGRQGASSPLHF. CDR3 DNA sequence: TGTGCCAGCAGCGGACGACAGGGGGCAAGTTCACCCCTCCACTTT.

This clone was seen a single time. The rearrangement uses TRBV6-4 and TRBJ2-1; 9 bases fit TRBD1. The germline V gene encodes CDR1 MRHNA and CDR2 SNTAGT. CDR3 length: 16 amino acids. V shed 5 bases and J 6 bases; nucleotides not matched to a gene: 11. CDR3 sequence reads: CASSKATGTGINEQFF. The CDR3 DNA reads as TGTGCCAGCAGTAAGGCGACCGGGACAGGGATCAATGAGCAGTTCTTC.

The J gene is TRBJ1-6, the V gene TRBV5-1, with TRBD1 identical over 7 bases. Per the germline V gene, CDR1 is SGHRS and CDR2 is YFSETQ. This CDR3 spans 16 amino acids. J was trimmed by 9 bases and V by 0 bases; bases with no gene match: 9. CDR3 DNA: TGCGCCAGCAGCTTGGCCACAGGGGCGGCAGGTTCACCCCTCCACTTT. Residues: CASSLATGAAGSPLHF.

The chain couples TRBV12-3 or TRBV12-4 to TRBJ1-1; D remains unclear. Trimming cost V 3 bases and J 10 bases, with 12 bases left between them. This CDR3 has 12 residues. In nucleotides, the CDR3 is TGTGCCAGCAGTTTGGCGGCCACGGTAGCTTTCTTT. Protein sequence: CASSLAATVAFF.

The chain joins TRBV29-1 to TRBJ1-2; 9 nucleotides match TRBD1. With V trimmed by 7 bases and J by 5 bases, 8 bases remained unmatched. There are 13 residues in the CDR3. CDR1 SQVTM and CDR2 ANQGSEA come from the germline V gene. The CDR3: CSGWGQGTYGYTF. The CDR3 DNA reads as TGCAGCGGATGGGGACAGGGCACTTATGGCTACACCTTC.

This clone was seen a few times. This chain joins TRBV6-1 and TRBJ1-6, with D perhaps matching TRBD1 (5 bases). The CDR3 is 15 amino acids. Germline V gene lookup returns CDR1 MNHNS and CDR2 SASEGT. The V end was cut by 0 bases, the J end by 9 bases, with 12 bases between. The CDR3 region has the DNA TGTGCCAGCAGTGAAGCGGGGCAGGGTGGTTCACCCCTCCACTTT. Its translation: CASSEAGQGGSPLHF.

The chain combines TRBV7-6 with TRBJ1-3, with D tentatively TRBD1 (5 bases). Germline CDR1 and CDR2: SGHVS and FNYEAQ. The CDR3 runs 14 residues. V shed 5 bases and J shed 0 bases, with 8 bases lying between them. The CDR3: CASSPGSSGNTIYF. The CDR3 DNA reads TGTGCCAGCAGCCCAGGGTCCTCTGGAAACACCATATATTTT.

The rearrangement uses TRBV5-4 and TRBJ2-3, with 9 bases matching TRBD2. Germline V CDR1 and CDR2: SGHNT, YYREEE (reference sequence). Trimming took 4 bases from V and 2 from J; bases not matched to a gene: 5. The CDR3 is made up of 15 amino acids. The chain's CDR3 is CASSGSGGLTDTQYF. CDR3 nucleotides: TGTGCCAGCAGCGGTAGCGGGGGCCTCACAGATACGCAGTATTTT. Drawing the rest from reference TRBV5-4 and TRBJ2-3, the complete variable domain is ETGVTQSPTHLIKTRGQQVTLRCSSQSGHNTVSWYQQALGQGPQFIFQYYREEENGRGNFPPRFSGLQFPNYSSELNVNALELDDSALYLCASSGSGGLTDTQYFGPGTRLTVL.

The chain joins TRBV28 to TRBJ2-1; D uncertain. The CDR3 runs 11 residues. Germline-derived CDR1 and CDR2 are MDHEN and SYDVKM. Trimming removed 5 bases at V and 7 bases at J, with 6 bases between. The CDR3 region has the DNA TGTGCCAGCAGTGATAGTAATGAGCAGTTCTTC. Protein: CASSDSNEQFF.

This chain connects TRBV7-8 to TRBJ1-4; TRBD1 matches at 10 bases. V dropped 5 bases and J dropped 3; count of bases not matched to a gene: 12. Per germline, CDR1 SGHVS and CDR2 FQNEAQ. The CDR3 loop spans 18 amino acids. The CDR3 nucleotides are TGTGCCAGCAGCCCGGGCCCCCCTGGACAGGGGGCTAATGAAAAACTGTTTTTT. Translating gives CASSPGPPGQGANEKLFF.

The V call is TRBV30, the J call TRBJ1-2; D ambiguous. Germline CDR1 is GTSNPN and CDR2 is SVGIG (reference sequence). CDR3 size: 11 residues. Trimming took 2 bases from V and 10 from J, leaving 11 bases between them. The DNA of the CDR3 is TGTGCCTGGAGTAGTCTAAATCTCTACACCTTC. Translated: CAWSSLNLYTF. Complete variable domain (other parts from reference TRBV30 and TRBJ1-2): SQTIHQWPATLVQPVGSPLSLECTVEGTSNPNLYWYRQAAGRGLQLLFYSVGIGQISSEVPQNLSASRPQDRQFILSSKKLLLSDSGFYLCAWSSLNLYTFGSGTRLTVV.

The V gene is TRBV24-1, the J gene TRBJ1-2, with unresolved D. Germline CDR1 is KGHDR and CDR2 is SFDVKD. V was pared by 2 bases and J by 4 bases, with 7 bases between. The CDR3 consists of 13 residues. The CDR3 loop is CATSDSDIYGYTF. The CDR3 DNA reads as TGTGCCACCAGTGATTCAGATATCTATGGCTACACCTTC.

The J gene is TRBJ2-7, the V gene TRBV9; D is perhaps TRBD1 (5 bases). The CDR3 runs to 14 residues. V was pared by 0 bases and J by 1 base, with 8 bases between. CDR1 is SGDLS and CDR2 is YYNGEE in the germline V gene. CDR3 sequence: CASSVVDRSYEQYF. The CDR3 DNA is TGTGCCAGCAGCGTAGTCGACAGATCCTACGAGCAGTACTTC.

The chain recombines TRBV10-3 with TRBJ2-3; D remains ambiguous. The germline V gene has CDR1 ENHRY and CDR2 SYGVKD. V shed 2 bases and J shed 5 bases, with 8 bases lying between them. There are 13 residues in the CDR3. This CDR3 is CAISEPRRDTQYF. The CDR3 bases are TGTGCCATCAGTGAGCCCCGTAGAGATACGCAGTATTTT.

For the CDR3, the DNA is TGTGCCAGCAGCCATACAGTATCCTACGAGCAGTACTTC. Amino acids: CASSHTVSYEQYF. The chain combines TRBV5-5 with TRBJ2-7; D remains ambiguous. This CDR3 has 13 residues. CDR1 is SGHKS and CDR2 is YYEKEE in the germline V gene (reference sequence). V lost 4 bases and J lost 1, with 9 bases in between.

The V gene is TRBV7-2, the J gene TRBJ1-1; no firm D call. The CDR3 has 14 residues. Trimming left V 1 base short and J 5 bases short, with 11 bases between. Germline CDR1 SGHTA, CDR2 FQGNSA. Here the CDR3 reads CASSLGGRVTEAFF. The CDR3, as DNA: TGTGCCAGCAGCTTAGGCGGGAGAGTGACTGAAGCTTTCTTT.

This rearrangement joins TRBV2 to TRBJ1-1, with TRBD1 as a possible D gene (6 bases). This CDR3 comprises 12 residues. Trimming took off 7 bases at V and 8 bases at J, with 14 bases between the two ends. From germline, CDR1 is SNHLY and CDR2 FYNNEI. CDR3 nucleotides: TGTGCCAGCACCCCCCCGGGGGGCGAAGCTTTCTTT. Its translation is CASTPPGGEAFF.

The chain employs TRBV29-1 and TRBJ1-2; D may be TRBD1 (6 bases). The CDR3 is 12 amino acids. The V gene's germline CDR1 is SQVTM and CDR2 ANQGSEA. The CDR3 spells CSAPTGPYGYTF. The CDR3 region has the DNA TGCAGTGCTCCGACAGGACCATATGGCTACACCTTC.

This chain links TRBV7-2 with TRBJ2-3; D call uncertain. The ends were cut back, 6 bases at V and 4 bases at J, with 11 bases in the middle. The V gene's germline CDR1 is SGHTA and CDR2 FQGNSA. This CDR3 comprises 13 residues. CDR3: CASSPMGPDTQYF. CDR3 DNA sequence: TGTGCCAGCAGTCCTATGGGCCCAGATACGCAGTATTTT. The whole variable domain, remainder taken from reference TRBV7-2 and TRBJ2-3, is GAGVSQSPSNKVTEKGKDVELRCDPISGHTALYWYRQSLGQGLEFLIYFQGNSAPDKSGLPSDRFSAERTGGSVSTLTIQRTQQEDSAVYLCASSPMGPDTQYFGPGTRLTVL.

This clone came up once. This rearrangement joins TRBV3-1 (or the pseudogene TRBV3-2) to TRBJ1-2, with 10 bases that match TRBD1. The CDR3 loop spans 17 amino acids. Germline lookup yields CDR1 LGHDT and CDR2 YNNKEL (reference sequence). V shed 0 bases and J 5 bases; nucleotides not matched to a gene: 9. The CDR3 DNA reads TGTGCCAGCAGCCAAGATACATTGTTGGGACAGGGGTATGGCTACACCTTC. Translating it yields CASSQDTLLGQGYGYTF.

The gene calls are TRBV4-3 and TRBJ2-1; 10 nucleotides agree with TRBD1. Losses at the gene ends were 0 bases for V and 8 bases for J; bases not matched to a gene: 7. Germline V gene sequence: CDR1 LGHNA, CDR2 YSLEER. This CDR3 spans 16 amino acids. The CDR3 protein is CASSQDYGTGADEQFF. CDR3 nucleotide sequence: TGCGCCAGCAGCCAAGATTATGGGACAGGGGCGGATGAGCAGTTCTTC.

The gene calls are TRBV21-1 and TRBJ1-1; whether TRBD1, the table's D call, matches the DNA was not checked. TRBV21-1 is listed as a pseudogene. CDR3 length: 16 amino acids. The CDR3 DNA reads TGTGCCAGCAGCAAACATTGGGGCAGACTGAACACTGAAGCTTTCTTT. This sequence encodes CASSKHWGRLNTEAFF.

The chain uses TRBV10-3 and TRBJ1-5; D unclear. V lost 2 bases and J 1 base, leaving 12 bases between the germline ends. This CDR3 is built from 16 residues. Per the germline V gene, CDR1 is ENHRY and CDR2 is SYGVKD. In nucleotides, the CDR3 is TGTGCCATCAGTGAGGGGGAGGGCCGGAGCAATCAGCCCCAGCATTTT. It is translated as CAISEGEGRSNQPQHF.

As concerns this clone: This CDR3 is also generated by other DNA sequences in the sample. The chain recombines TRBV5-5 with TRBJ1-2, with D unclear. Trimming shortened V by 0 bases and J by 1 base, and 7 bases separated the two germline ends. The V gene's germline CDR1 is SGHKS and CDR2 YYEKEE (reference sequence). The CDR3 covers 14 residues. The CDR3 DNA is TGTGCCAGCAGCTTGGATGGCGGTAACTATGGCTACACCTTC. Its protein is CASSLDGGNYGYTF.

The chain is built from TRBV25-1 and TRBJ1-2; a possible D gene is TRBD1 (5 bases). CDR1 and CDR2 (germline): MGHDK, SYGVNS. This CDR3 spans 16 amino acids. V was pared by 1 base and J by 2 bases, with 14 bases between. The CDR3 coding sequence is TGTGCCAGCAGTGAATCCCTTGGACATGACAACTATGGCTACACCTTC. This encodes CASSESLGHDNYGYTF.

This chain uses TRBV5-1 with TRBJ2-7; weak D call: TRBD1 (6 bases). V lost 7 bases and J lost 5, with 22 bases in between. CDR1 is SGHRS and CDR2 is YFSETQ in the germline V gene. This CDR3 contains 15 residues. The CDR3 is CASQLSATGFDEQYF. Here the CDR3 DNA reads TGCGCCAGCCAACTGAGTGCAACAGGGTTCGACGAGCAGTACTTC.

This chain links TRBV5-3 with TRBJ2-7, with 9 nucleotides matching TRBD1. TRBV5-3 is an open reading frame, and its role is uncertain. The CDR3 covers 13 residues. V gave up 0 bases and J gave up 6 bases; unmatched junction bases: 1. The CDR3 sequence is CARSLDRGREQYF. The CDR3 nucleotides are TGTGCCAGAAGCTTGGACAGGGGGCGCGAGCAGTACTTC.